This TCR beta chain was retrieved from a study of T cell responses to AZD1222 COVID-19 vaccine. General study results and limits: The study sampled repertoires only after the peak T cell response.

Generated by immunoSEQ multiplex PCR, the TCRdb table keeps only in-frame clones and is missing some. The table records about 85,000 clones, roughly 90% of them present only once. To note about this clone: Its antigen is as yet unknown.

V lost 2 bases to trimming and J lost 1 base; unmatched junction nucleotides: 0. Germline CDR1 and CDR2: MRHNA and SNTAGT. The CDR3 spans 15 residues. Sample: peripheral blood, taken on day 0 of AZD1222 vaccination. The chain couples TRBV6-4 to TRBJ2-3; 10 positions match TRBD2. This sequence originates from an adult in good health. The CDR3 loop is CASSDLAGGTDTQYF. In DNA, the CDR3 is TGTGCCAGCAGTGACCTAGCGGGAGGCACAGATACGCAGTATTTT.